This T cell receptor (beta chain) was sequenced in a study of identical twins. Study observations and caveats: Out-of-frame TCR alpha sharing observed in monozygotic twins exceeded model estimates. Fewer insertions marked abundant cord blood beta clonotypes; young adult naive trended weakly, memory not at all.

This clonotype was recorded a few times. Its antigen is undetermined. V was shortened by 6 bases and J by 3 bases, with 12 bases between the two germline ends. The CDR3 covers 13 residues. Germline V gene lookup returns CDR1 SGHDT and CDR2 YYEEEE. TCRdb reprocessed the 5' RACE reads with MiXCR, giving one entry per CDR3 protein. The data hold about 810,000 distinct CDR3 sequences, with around an eighth observed a single time. These data were also filed under a second study, of yellow fever vaccine responses in identical twins.

J is TRBJ2-5 and V is TRBV5-6, with D possibly TRBD1 on 5 matching bases. This TCR was sampled from a woman aged 18-29 years in good health. The specimen was PBMCs. The CDR3 is CASNIDRKETQYF. The CDR3 DNA reads as TGTGCCAGCAACATCGACAGAAAAGAGACCCAGTACTTC.